One sample yielded the 31 T cell receptor beta chains listed below, sequenced in a study of CXCR3-negative and CXCR3-positive naive CD8 T cells. It was by 5' RACE with UMI labels that the TRB cDNA libraries were prepared. TCRdb re-called the 5' RACE reads and catalogs CDR3 proteins one per entry, DNA excluded. The sample has 40,000 to 45,000 distinct CDR3 sequences. The sample taken for sequencing was memory CD8+ T cells from blood. These receptors originate from a human donor in good health. Some clones in this sample may be carry-over from other donors' samples.

The rearrangement links TRBV20-1 to TRBJ2-5; there is no DNA to check the TCRdb D call of TRBD2. The CDR3 extends over 14 amino acids. CDR1 and CDR2 from the germline V gene are DFQATT and SNEGSKA (reference sequence). This CDR3 reads CSARSGGAAETQYF.

This chain uses TRBV9 with TRBJ2-2; the D call from TCRdb, TRBD1, cannot be confirmed without DNA. The CDR3 extends over 16 amino acids. Germline values: CDR1 SGDLS, CDR2 YYNGEE. The CDR3 spells CASSATGQGATGELFF.

CDR3 region: CSARPLDNYGYTF. The gene calls are TRBV29-1 and TRBJ1-2; TCRdb's D call of TRBD1 is untestable without DNA. The CDR3 is 13 amino acids. Germline V gives CDR1 SQVTM, CDR2 ANQGSEA.

The chain couples TRBV19 to TRBJ2-1; TCRdb's assignment of TRBD1 cannot be checked, as there is no DNA. The CDR3 totals 14 residues. Germline CDR1 is LNHDA and CDR2 is SQIVND (reference sequence). The CDR3: CASSQGGSYNEQFF.

The rearrangement uses TRBV7-8 and TRBJ2-3. The CDR3 loop spans 14 amino acids. Germline assignment: CDR1 SGHVS and CDR2 FQNEAQ. The CDR3 sequence is CASRPPGFADTQYF.

The chain joins TRBV20-1 to TRBJ2-2; the D call from TCRdb, TRBD1, cannot be confirmed without DNA. The germline V gene has CDR1 DFQATT and CDR2 SNEGSKA (reference sequence). This CDR3 has 15 residues. The CDR3 region is CSARDGDADTGELFF.

The chain employs TRBV2 and TRBJ2-5; the D call from TCRdb, TRBD1, cannot be confirmed without DNA. CDR1 and CDR2 from the germline V gene are SNHLY and FYNNEI. The CDR3 covers 12 residues. The CDR3 loop reads CASRGTGETQYF.

V and J are TRBV4-3 and TRBJ1-5; no DNA is available, so the TRBD1 call from TCRdb remains unchecked. Germline loops: CDR1 LGHNA, CDR2 YSLEER. This CDR3 is built from 16 residues. The CDR3 sequence is CASSQNRVGGNQPQHF.

This sequence joins TRBV7-3 and TRBJ1-1; TCRdb outputs TRBD1, but without DNA this stays unchecked. The CDR3 is 13 amino acids. In germline, CDR1 is SGHTA, CDR2 FQGTGA. The CDR3 is CASRSSGGTEAFF.

The CDR3 sequence is CSVGHHTGELFF. This chain links TRBV29-1 with TRBJ2-2. CDR3 length: 12 residues. Germline assignment: CDR1 SQVTM and CDR2 ANQGSEA.

The chain couples TRBV6-4 to TRBJ2-3; the D gene TCRdb calls, TRBD2, cannot be checked with no DNA. This CDR3 is 15 amino acids long. Germline-derived CDR1 and CDR2 are MRHNA and SNTAGT. The CDR3 here is CASSASGGATDTQYF.

The chain carries TRBV9 and TRBJ2-7; the D call of TRBD1 rests on TCRdb alone, since no DNA is present to check it. The germline CDR1 and CDR2 sequences are SGDLS and YYNGEE. CDR3 length: 15 amino acids. CDR3 sequence: CASSPTGGSGYEQYF.

The V and J genes are TRBV4-2 and TRBJ1-2. The CDR3 covers 16 residues. The germline CDR1 and CDR2 sequences are LGHNA and YNFKEQ. The CDR3 is CASSQDLVTDNYGYTF.

CDR3 sequence: CASSAASSYEQYF. The chain has TRBV5-1 and TRBJ2-7. The CDR3 has 13 residues. The germline gives CDR1 SGHRS, CDR2 YFSETQ.

The genes are TRBV12-3 or TRBV12-4 and TRBJ2-7; the D call from TCRdb, TRBD2, cannot be confirmed without DNA. The CDR3 extends over 15 amino acids. The CDR3 reads CASSFYAEGLYEQYF.

The chain couples TRBV29-1 to TRBJ2-1. Per germline, CDR1 SQVTM and CDR2 ANQGSEA. The CDR3 contains 15 residues. CDR3 amino acids: CSVERIGSAYNEQFF.

The chain carries TRBV5-1 and TRBJ1-1. Germline V gene sequence: CDR1 SGHRS, CDR2 YFSETQ. The CDR3 is 14 amino acids. CDR3 in amino acids: CASSLSGRNTEAFF.

The chain is built from TRBV4-3 and TRBJ2-7; TCRdb designates TRBD2, a call that cannot be tested without DNA. There are 15 residues in the CDR3. Looked up from germline, CDR1 is LGHNA and CDR2 is YSLEER. The CDR3: CASSQGQGPSYEQYF.

The CDR3 sequence: CSVVEWGNAYEQYF. The V and J genes are TRBV29-1 and TRBJ2-7; with no DNA, the TCRdb D assignment of TRBD1 cannot be verified. Germline V CDR1 and CDR2: SQVTM, ANQGSEA. The CDR3 sequence is 14 residues long.

V usage is TRBV20-1 and J usage is TRBJ1-1; the D gene TCRdb calls, TRBD1, cannot be checked with no DNA. CDR3 length: 13 residues. Per the germline V gene, CDR1 is DFQATT and CDR2 is SNEGSKA (reference sequence). The CDR3 loop reads CSARDLGGTEAFF.

The chain is built from TRBV29-1 and TRBJ1-2; the D call of TRBD1 rests on TCRdb alone, since no DNA is present to check it. Germline CDR1 and CDR2: SQVTM and ANQGSEA. This CDR3 region has 13 residues. CDR3 amino acids: CSVEGGVPYGYTF.

The chain couples TRBV29-1 to TRBJ2-5. Germline V gene sequence: CDR1 SQVTM, CDR2 ANQGSEA. This CDR3 is built from 11 residues. The CDR3 loop reads CSVGYGETQYF. Drawing the rest from reference TRBV29-1 and TRBJ2-5, the complete variable domain is SAVISQKPSRDICQRGTSLTIQCQVDSQVTMMFWYRQQPGQSLTLIATANQGSEATYESGFVIDKFPISRPNLTFSTLTVSNMSPEDSSIYLCSVGYGETQYFGPGTRLLVL.

Here the CDR3 reads CASSLGDRSSYEQYF. The chain has TRBV28 and TRBJ2-7; TCRdb calls TRBD1, which cannot be checked without DNA. CDR1 and CDR2 (germline): MDHEN, SYDVKM. This CDR3 has 15 amino acids.

V is TRBV7-2 and J is TRBJ2-7. The CDR3 has 12 amino acids. CDR1 and CDR2 from the germline V gene are SGHTA and FQGNSA. The CDR3 spells CASSYLSYEQYF.

J is TRBJ2-7 and V is TRBV7-3; TCRdb returns TRBD1, unconfirmable since there is no DNA. CDR1 SGHTA and CDR2 FQGTGA come from the germline V gene. This CDR3 has 15 residues. The CDR3 loop reads CASRGIGTANYEQYF.

The chain joins TRBV29-1 to TRBJ2-7; as DNA is missing, the TRBD1 call by TCRdb cannot be tested. Germline CDR1 is SQVTM and CDR2 is ANQGSEA. The CDR3 runs 13 residues. CDR3 in amino acids: CSVEVGQDYEQYF.

The chain recombines TRBV28 with TRBJ2-3; TCRdb's D call of TRBD1 is untestable without DNA. The CDR3 consists of 14 residues. The germline V gene encodes CDR1 MDHEN and CDR2 SYDVKM. This chain's CDR3 is CASSLDTSTDTQYF.

The V and J genes are TRBV6-2 or TRBV6-3 and TRBJ2-2; TCRdb proposes TRBD1, but this gene call is untestable without DNA. Germline CDR1 and CDR2: MNHEY and SVGEGT. CDR3 size: 15 residues. The chain's CDR3 is CASSYSEGAAGELFF.

This chain's CDR3 is CSATGQSSYEQYF. The chain has TRBV20-1 and TRBJ2-7. From germline, CDR1 is DFQATT and CDR2 SNEGSKA (reference sequence). CDR3 length: 13 residues.

The rearrangement uses TRBV6-2 or TRBV6-3 and TRBJ2-3. This CDR3 is 11 amino acids long. Germline V gives CDR1 MNHEY, CDR2 SVGEGT. CDR3 loop: CASSHTDTQYF.

This clonotype is identified as medium-sized from frequency. The CDR3 reads CSASDRDRGDTGELFF. The V call is TRBV20-1, the J call TRBJ2-2; TCRdb reports TRBD1, a call that lacks DNA to check it against. Germline V lookup: CDR1 DFQATT, CDR2 SNEGSKA (reference sequence). There are 16 residues in the CDR3.